The source of this TCR beta chain is a study of T cell responses to AZD1222 COVID-19 vaccine. The table came from immunoSEQ multiplex PCR; TCRdb's copy has only in-frame clones and leaves some out. The sample has roughly 180,000 clones; approximately 93% are singletons. The CDR3 covers 11 residues. Trimming took 11 bases from V and 3 from J, leaving 10 bases between them. The V gene's germline CDR1 is SEHNR and CDR2 FQNEAQ (reference sequence). This TCR was recovered from an adult who received the AZD1222 COVID-19 vaccine. This chain connects TRBV7-9 to TRBJ2-5; D is unclear. Sequencing used peripheral blood, obtained 28 days after the second AZD1222 dose. CDR3 region: CASMAEETQYF. The CDR3 region has the DNA TGTGCCTCCATGGCAGAAGAGACCCAGTACTTC.